The clone carrying this T cell receptor (beta chain) was seen at least ten times. Its target is unknown. Researchers took RNA transcripts and amplified TCR beta CDR3 regions from them. HTBI-primed RT-PCR formed the first round, and a multiplex PCR formed the second. TCRdb reprocessed the multiplex PCR reads with MiXCR, giving one entry per CDR3 protein. The table lists roughly 230,000 distinct CDR3 sequences, roughly 21% of them singletons, with roughly 39% in the top ten. What supplied the PBMCs was 7.5 to 10 ml of fresh peripheral blood. The entry originates in a study of Graves' ophthalmopathy and Graves' hyperthyroidism. Overall study findings and caveats: At around 70% sensitivity and roughly 72% specificity, the model predicted progression of the ophthalmopathy. The majority of expanded thyroid clonotypes above 0.001 frequency also occurred in blood.

This clonotype originated in a woman between 50 and 59 years old with Graves' ophthalmopathy. Sequences were obtained from peripheral blood.

The CDR3 region is CASSPSGDNTEAFF. CDR3 DNA sequence: TGTGCCAGCAGTCCCTCAGGGGATAACACTGAAGCTTTCTTT. This chain joins TRBV6-8 and TRBJ1-1; weak D call: TRBD1 (6 bases). This CDR3 is 14 amino acids long. V lost 5 bases to trimming and J lost 2 bases, with 12 bases between them. CDR1 and CDR2 from the germline V gene are MNHGY and SAAAGT.